This T cell receptor (beta chain) is from a study of cytomegalovirus exposure and HLA in healthy donors (dated by TCRdb to about 2017). Regarding the study in general: The roughly 700 repertoires of the first cohort and the 95 to 150 validation repertoires were produced on the same platform, according to a later analysis. The study aimed to test whether signatures of past pathogen exposure could be identified by cataloging public T cell receptors. Along with the roughly 700-subject first cohort, a separate validation cohort of over a hundred different subjects was used. To predict cytomegalovirus infection status, the study brought together high-throughput TCR immunosequencing, statistical association of individual TCRs with disease status, and machine learning.

In the case of this clone: Its antigen remains unidentified. Per-nucleotide qualities are absent, and no much larger clonotype sits a single base away.

General study outcomes and caveats: The study gave a list of 150 to 200 TCR beta chains associated with cytomegalovirus. All 120 or so repertoires were used to score co-occurrence in the validation cohort in a later analysis, because that analysis had no HLA typing for the cohort. Most TCR sequences were seen in very few donors, while some public TCRs were found in many individuals. In a later analysis, TCRs clustered in the first cohort were found to also tend to co-occur in the roughly 130 validation repertoires, with around 94% of cluster scores above 0. The authors suggested that the approach could potentially be generalized to other disease states and immunological phenotypes. Cytomegalovirus status was reported to be diagnosed by the classifier with high specificity and sensitivity in both the original and validation cohorts. In vitro tests confirmed that a few of the cytomegalovirus-associated TCR beta chains recognize cytomegalovirus antigens.

Libraries were built with the immunoSEQ multiplex PCR assay. The authors' pipeline ran thus. A statistical classification framework was built for diagnosing cytomegalovirus status from the catalog of TCR beta chain sequences. TCRdb obtained this table from immuneACCESS and retained in-frame rearrangements with V and J assigned. These tables miss some clones; where compared with another copy, unresolved V genes account for less than half of the shortfall, and the remainder is unexplained. The D gene and trimming were derived from the DNA, and the V and J assignments and clone size from that table. Across this sample there are about 110,000 clones, with approximately 86% seen only once. Roughly 3% of the sample is held by the ten biggest clonotypes. V is cut by 0 bases and J by 5 bases, and the space between the germline ends is 10 bases. CDR1 and CDR2, looked up from the germline V gene (reference sequence), are GTSNPN and SVGIG. The CDR3 holds 13 amino acids from the cysteine to the phenylalanine. Only CDR3 DNA remains: 39 bases, in frame from the first base.

Separate from the approximately 670-subject first cohort, the validation cohort of 120 subjects was the group to which the donors belonged. Rearrangement joined TRBV30 to TRBJ1-1, with the D gene not clear enough to name. Sequenced input: PBMCs. This TCR derives from a woman between 18 and 29 years old in good health and CMV-seronegative. CDR3 protein: CAWSVRSTTEAFF. The DNA sequence is given as TGTGCCTGGAGTGTACGTTCAACAACTGAAGCTTTCTTT.